The 17 T cell receptor beta chains below all came from one sample that was sequenced in a study of OX40 agonist ivuxolimab in advanced cancers. Profiling relied on immunoSEQ multiplex PCR, and the TCRdb table lists in-frame clones only, not all of them. The sample shows 67,000 or so clones, about nine tenths of them seen only once. This specimen consisted of CD4+ or CD8+ T cells sorted from blood, obtained in a trial of the OX40 agonist ivuxolimab. These receptors were taken from an adult with an advanced solid tumor such as melanoma, head and neck, liver or kidney cancer.

This clone was seen just once. The rearrangement joins TRBV5-1 to TRBJ1-1, with a tentative D call TRBD1 (5 bases). Germline CDR1 and CDR2: SGHRS and YFSETQ. The V end lost 0 bases, the J end lost 3 bases, and 18 bases lay between the germline ends. This CDR3 comprises 17 residues. In DNA, the CDR3 is TGCGCCAGCAGCTTGGCCAGGGCGACCGGACGGGACACTGAAGCTTTCTTT. This encodes CASSLARATGRDTEAFF.

The chain employs TRBV10-2 and TRBJ2-1; 11 nucleotides agree with TRBD2. Germline V gene sequence: CDR1 WSHSY, CDR2 SAAADI. V was clipped by 6 bases and J by 7 bases; unmatched bases: 11. CDR3 length equals 16 residues. CDR3 sequence: CASRDSGGASLNEQFF. CDR3 DNA: TGCGCCAGCAGAGATAGCGGGGGGGCATCTCTAAATGAGCAGTTCTTC.

This clone has just one count. The chain joins TRBV9 to TRBJ2-6, with D tentatively TRBD1 (5 bases). Trimming removed 3 bases from V and 2 bases from J, with 12 bases in between. The CDR3 extends over 16 amino acids. Looked up from germline, CDR1 is SGDLS and CDR2 is YYNGEE. CDR3 amino acids: CASSAYQGAGANVLTF. In nucleotides, the CDR3 is TGTGCCAGCAGCGCGTATCAGGGTGCTGGGGCCAACGTCCTGACTTTC.

The chain joins TRBV30 to TRBJ1-1; D unclear. CDR1 and CDR2 from the germline V gene are GTSNPN and SVGIG (reference sequence). The CDR3 has 14 amino acids. V was pared by 3 bases and J by 7 bases, with 18 bases between. This chain's CDR3 is CAWSEGKLDGEAFF. CDR3 coding DNA: TGTGCCTGGAGCGAAGGGAAACTGGACGGTGAAGCTTTCTTT. The full variable domain, completed using reference TRBV30 and TRBJ1-1, is SQTIHQWPATLVQPVGSPLSLECTVEGTSNPNLYWYRQAAGRGLQLLFYSVGIGQISSEVPQNLSASRPQDRQFILSSKKLLLSDSGFYLCAWSEGKLDGEAFFGQGTRLTVV.

The chain links TRBV7-9 to TRBJ2-2; tentative D call: TRBD1 (5 bases). With 6 bases removed from V and 1 base from J, the gap between germline ends came to 9 bases. CDR3 size: 14 residues. Germline CDR1 reads SEHNR; CDR2 reads FQNEAQ (reference sequence). The CDR3 nucleotides are TGTGCCAGCAGGCAGGGAATGAACACCGGGGAGCTGTTTTTT. This codes for CASRQGMNTGELFF.

Note on this clone: At one end, the junction sequence differs from germline, possibly due to a read error. The V call is TRBV5-1, the J call TRBJ1-6; D not resolved. This CDR3 spans 14 amino acids. The germline CDR1 and CDR2 sequences are SGHRS and YFSETQ. CDR3 protein: CASSLLPTNSPLHF. In DNA form, the CDR3 reads TGTGCCAGCAGCTTGTTGCCTACTAATTCACCCCTCCACTTT.

The gene calls are TRBV12-5 and TRBJ1-4; no firm D call. Trimming shortened V by 0 bases and J by 0 bases, and 5 bases separated the two germline ends. Germline V gene data show CDR1 as LGHNT and CDR2 as FRNRAP. This CDR3 region has 15 residues. The CDR3 DNA reads TGTGCTAGTGGTTTGGTGGGTACAACTAATGAAAAACTGTTTTTT. Translation: CASGLVGTTNEKLFF.

The chain combines TRBV6-1 with TRBJ1-1; D not resolved. V dropped 8 bases and J dropped 1 base, with 14 bases sitting between them. CDR1 and CDR2 from the germline V gene are MNHNS and SASEGT. There are 14 residues in the CDR3. CDR3: CASLGRQANTEAFF. CDR3 bases: TGTGCCAGCTTAGGTCGACAAGCGAACACTGAAGCTTTCTTT.

The chain employs TRBV25-1 and TRBJ2-7, with 11 bases fitting TRBD1. V shed 6 bases and J 1 base; nucleotides not matched to a gene: 5. Germline V gives CDR1 MGHDK, CDR2 SYGVNS. This CDR3 comprises 15 residues. The CDR3: CASRRGTGGSYEQYF. The CDR3 DNA sequence: TGTGCCAGCAGGAGAGGGACAGGGGGATCCTACGAGCAGTACTTC.

This chain connects TRBV5-4 to TRBJ2-3; no reliable D call. Germline-derived CDR1 and CDR2 are SGHNT and YYREEE (reference sequence). This CDR3 is built from 14 residues. V gave up 0 bases and J gave up 0 bases, with 5 bases separating them. CDR3 amino acids: CASSLDPSTDTQYF. The CDR3 DNA reads as TGTGCCAGCAGCTTGGATCCGAGCACAGATACGCAGTATTTT.

This chain uses TRBV10-2 with TRBJ2-2; 9 bases align to TRBD1. Unmatched junction bases numbered 3, after V lost 6 bases and J lost 4 bases. Germline CDR1 reads WSHSY; CDR2 reads SAAADI. The CDR3 has 14 residues. The CDR3: CASRTGGSTGELFF. CDR3 DNA sequence: TGCGCCAGCAGGACAGGGGGGAGCACCGGGGAGCTGTTTTTT.

This chain links TRBV6-5 with TRBJ2-3; 7 nucleotides match TRBD2. Trimming removed 2 bases from V and 3 bases from J; junction bases left unmatched: 2. CDR3 size: 14 residues. In germline, CDR1 is MNHEY, CDR2 SVGAGI. The CDR3 coding sequence is TGTGCCAGCAGTTACCGACTAGCAACAGATACGCAGTATTTT. This encodes CASSYRLATDTQYF.

V gene TRBV19 combines with J gene TRBJ2-1; D gene unclear. Germline V gene lookup returns CDR1 LNHDA and CDR2 SQIVND (reference sequence). Trimming pared 4 bases from V and 6 bases from J, leaving 19 bases between. The CDR3 consists of 16 residues. CDR3 bases: TGTGCCAGTAGTACAAGGGCAGGCACGGGTACCAATGAGCAGTTCTTC. Translated: CASSTRAGTGTNEQFF.

The chain employs TRBV6-5 and TRBJ2-5; 9 nucleotides align to TRBD2. CDR1 is MNHEY, CDR2 SVGAGI, per germline. With V trimmed by 7 bases and J by 5 bases, 5 bases remained unmatched. This CDR3 comprises 13 residues. CDR3 bases: TGTGCCAGCAAAAGCGGGGGGCTGGAGACCCAGTACTTC. This gives the protein CASKSGGLETQYF.

This sequence joins TRBV7-9 and TRBJ2-3; D not certain. Germline CDR1 SEHNR, CDR2 FQNEAQ (reference sequence). CDR3 length: 12 amino acids. V lost 3 bases to trimming and J lost 6 bases, with 7 bases between them. This chain's CDR3 is CASSFSVDTQYF. Here the CDR3 DNA reads TGTGCCAGCAGCTTTAGTGTGGATACGCAGTATTTT.

The chain carries TRBV5-1 and TRBJ2-7, with 9 bases identical to TRBD2. The germline V gene encodes CDR1 SGHRS and CDR2 YFSETQ. The J segment lost 2 bases and the V segment lost 2 bases, leaving 14 bases of the junction unmatched. The CDR3 is made up of 18 amino acids. This chain's CDR3 is CASSFWGGGARIAYEQYF. The CDR3 nucleotides read TGCGCCAGCAGCTTCTGGGGCGGGGGGGCCCGGATTGCCTACGAGCAGTACTTC. Drawing the rest from reference TRBV5-1 and TRBJ2-7, the complete variable domain is KAGVTQTPRYLIKTRGQQVTLSCSPISGHRSVSWYQQTPGQGLQFLFEYFSETQRNKGNFPGRFSGRQFSNSRSEMNVSTLELGDSALYLCASSFWGGGARIAYEQYFGPGTRLTVT.

CDR3 nucleotide sequence: TGTGCCATCAGTGACAACAACTATGGCTACACCTTC. The encoded protein is CAISDNNYGYTF. V is TRBV10-3 and J is TRBJ1-2, with D hard to call. CDR1 ENHRY and CDR2 SYGVKD come from the germline V gene. Trimming shortened V by 3 bases and J by 2 bases, and 4 bases separated the two germline ends. The CDR3 extends over 12 amino acids.